The 10 T cell receptor beta chains in this list originate from one sample, sequenced in a study of blood T cell repertoires in COVID-19. Measured with immunoSEQ multiplex PCR; TCRdb has only the in-frame clones, and not every one. The top ten hold less than 6.5% of the sample, which has tens of thousands of clones, 70% to 90% seen once. Sequenced: peripheral blood. These receptors originate from a man aged 55 to 69 with acute or convalescent COVID-19.

The rearrangement uses TRBV9 and TRBJ2-3; TRBD2 agrees at 9 bases. CDR1 is SGDLS, CDR2 YYNGEE, per germline. After removal of 2 bases from V and 0 bases from J, the junction contained 1 base not matched to a gene. The CDR3 sequence is 15 residues long. CDR3 in amino acids: CASSVSGGSTDTQYF. CDR3 bases: TGTGCCAGCAGCGTCAGCGGGGGGAGCACAGATACGCAGTATTTT. The full variable domain, rest sourced from reference TRBV9 and TRBJ2-3, is DSGVTQTPKHLITATGQRVTLRCSPRSGDLSVYWYQQSLDQGLQFLIQYYNGEERAKGNILERFSAQQFPDLHSELNLSSLELGDSALYFCASSVSGGSTDTQYFGPGTRLTVL.

The gene calls are TRBV27 and TRBJ1-2; 9 bases are a match to TRBD1. The germline V gene has CDR1 MNHEY and CDR2 SMNVEV (reference sequence). This CDR3 region has 14 residues. J gave up 7 bases and V 5 bases, and 8 bases lay outside the gene matches. In nucleotides, the CDR3 is TGTGCCAGCAGTGCCCGTACAGGGGGCTCTGGCTACACCTTC. It codes for CASSARTGGSGYTF.

The chain uses TRBV4-3 and TRBJ1-6, with D maybe TRBD1 (5 bases). Germline-derived CDR1 and CDR2 are LGHNA and YSLEER. Trimming took 0 bases from V and 5 from J, leaving 11 bases between them. The CDR3 is 16 residues long. For the CDR3, the DNA is TGCGCCAGCAGCCAAGAATCCGCGGGGCATAATTCACCCCTCCACTTT. It codes for CASSQESAGHNSPLHF.

The chain couples TRBV4-3 to TRBJ1-1; tentatively, D is TRBD1 (6 bases). Looked up from germline, CDR1 is LGHNA and CDR2 is YSLEER. Trimming pared 4 bases from V and 4 bases from J, leaving 19 bases between. CDR3 size: 16 residues. The CDR3: CASSRDAGAGGTEAFF. In DNA form, the CDR3 reads TGCGCCAGCAGCCGGGACGCGGGGGCCGGAGGCACTGAAGCTTTCTTT.

The chain joins TRBV1 to TRBJ2-1; the D segment call TRBD2 is taken from the table without a DNA check. TRBV1 is annotated as a pseudogene. The CDR3 consists of 17 residues. The CDR3: CTSSHKIGFLAGNEQFF. DNA of the CDR3: TGCACCAGCAGCCATAAAATTGGGTTTCTAGCGGGGAATGAGCAGTTCTTC.

The rearrangement links TRBV6-5 to TRBJ1-1; 8 bases are a match to TRBD1. Per the germline V gene, CDR1 is MNHEY and CDR2 is SVGAGI. This CDR3 has 15 residues. V gave up 2 bases and J gave up 2 bases; unmatched junction bases: 4. The CDR3 bases are TGTGCCAGCAGTTACGGTGGGACAGGAAACACTGAAGCTTTCTTT. Encoded protein: CASSYGGTGNTEAFF.

This chain uses TRBV5-4 with TRBJ2-3; D may be TRBD2 (5 bases). The CDR3 consists of 16 residues. V dropped 0 bases and J dropped 0 bases, with 11 bases sitting between them. Germline values: CDR1 SGHNT, CDR2 YYREEE (reference sequence). CDR3 nucleotides: TGTGCCAGCAGCTTGGACGCGGGTACTAGCACAGATACGCAGTATTTT. Protein sequence: CASSLDAGTSTDTQYF.

This sequence joins TRBV18 and TRBJ1-1; D might be TRBD1 (6 bases). This CDR3 has 13 residues. The V end was cut by 3 bases, the J end by 3 bases, with 8 bases between. Germline assignment: CDR1 KGHSH and CDR2 LQKENI. The CDR3 region has the DNA TGTGCCAGCTCACCCGGACAGTACACTGAAGCTTTCTTT. Translation: CASSPGQYTEAFF.

The rearrangement joins TRBV30 to TRBJ1-2, with TRBD1 matching over 7 bases. Germline assignment: CDR1 GTSNPN and CDR2 SVGIG (reference sequence). The CDR3 has 13 residues. V lost 3 bases to trimming and J lost 2 bases; unmatched junction nucleotides: 3. CDR3 sequence (DNA): TGTGCCTGGAGGGGGACAGTCAACTATGGCTACACCTTC. Translated: CAWRGTVNYGYTF.

This sequence joins TRBV5-1 and TRBJ2-3, with 7 bases aligning to TRBD2. The germline CDR1 and CDR2 sequences are SGHRS and YFSETQ. The CDR3 is 18 amino acids. Germline trimming cut 4 bases from V and 5 bases from J; bases unmatched to any gene: 19. CDR3 DNA sequence: TGCGCCAGCAGCCTGGGGACTATGTGGGGCATCGTCCTAGATACGCAGTATTTT. Encoded protein: CASSLGTMWGIVLDTQYF. Full variable domain (rest looked up from reference TRBV5-1 and TRBJ2-3): KAGVTQTPRYLIKTRGQQVTLSCSPISGHRSVSWYQQTPGQGLQFLFEYFSETQRNKGNFPGRFSGRQFSNSRSEMNVSTLELGDSALYLCASSLGTMWGIVLDTQYFGPGTRLTVL.